The source of this TCR beta chain is a study of blood T cell repertoires in COVID-19. Study-level information: COVID-19 samples, acute and convalescent, were from the United States, Italy and Spain. The analysed material was cDNA or gDNA that came from T cells, B-cell-depleted T cells, or PBMCs.

The V gene's germline CDR1 is SEHNR and CDR2 FQNEAQ (reference sequence). The V gene lost 5 bases and the J gene lost 8 bases, with 12 bases spanning the gap. This CDR3 comprises 13 residues. Per the authors' pipeline: Counts of nucleated cells, estimated from reference gene primer amplification, were obtained. Profiled with immunoSEQ multiplex PCR; TCRdb holds only in-frame clones, not every one. The DNA gave D and trimming, while V, J and clone size come from that table. The sample includes 440,000 or so clones, over 75% of them seen just once. The V call is TRBV7-9, the J call TRBJ1-4; D is ambiguous. The material sequenced was peripheral blood. The TCR originated in a woman in her forties with COVID-19, enrolled during active disease. CDR3 sequence reads: CASSVTTGEKLFF. The CDR3 coding sequence is TGTGCCAGCAGCGTTACGACGGGGGAAAAACTGTTTTTT.